These T cell receptor beta chains were read from a single sample in a study of blood T cell repertoires in COVID-19. Profiling relied on immunoSEQ multiplex PCR, and the TCRdb table lists in-frame clones only, not all of them. The sample holds roughly 200,000 clones; about 78% are singletons and the top ten take approximately 8.6%. The sample taken for sequencing was peripheral blood. These receptors were collected from a woman aged 45-65 years with active or convalescent COVID-19. The CDR3 runs from the conserved cysteine through the conserved F or W. A D gene is named only where the DNA matches it firmly. Only some rows state a clone size, as once, few, many or a class for expanded clones.

j_call v_call d_call clone_size cdr3_aa cdr3_nt
TRBJ2-1 TRBV18 . few CASSPLEGSKSEQFF TGTGCCAGCTCACCACTAGAAGGGAGTAAGAGTGAGCAGTTCTTC
TRBJ1-2 TRBV7-2 . . CASSSNSYGYTF TGTGCCAGCAGCTCGAACAGCTATGGCTACACCTTC
TRBJ2-7 TRBV28 TRBD1 . CASTVGDRTSYEQYF TGTGCCAGCACCGTGGGGGACAGAACTTCCTACGAGCAGTACTTC
TRBJ2-3 TRBV14 . . CASSQKRGHTTDTQYF TGTGCCAGCAGCCAAAAGCGGGGACACACCACAGATACGCAGTATTTT
TRBJ2-3 TRBV19 . . CASSISVSTDTQYF TGTGCCAGTAGTATAAGCGTTAGCACAGATACGCAGTATTTT
TRBJ2-3 TRBV30 TRBD2 . CAWKPIAGGQGTQYF TGTGCCTGGAAACCCATAGCGGGGGGGCAGGGTACGCAGTATTTT
TRBJ1-6 TRBV7-2 . . CASSRQGGGSGTLHF TGTGCCAGCAGCCGCCAAGGGGGGGGGTCGGGCACCCTCCACTTT
TRBJ2-1 TRBV6-5 TRBD2 . CASSWGGYVTDNEQFF TGTGCCAGCAGTTGGGGGGGGTACGTTACCGACAATGAGCAGTTCTTC
TRBJ1-2 TRBV18 . . CASSPSGGERGYTF TGTGCCAGCTCACCTAGCGGGGGAGAAAGGGGCTACACCTTC
TRBJ1-2 TRBV7-2 . . CASSLRRHDGYTF TGTGCCAGCAGCTTGAGGAGGCATGATGGCTACACCTTC
TRBJ1-4 TRBV7-9 TRBD1 . CASSRRGQGANEKLFF TGTGCCAGCAGCAGGAGAGGACAGGGGGCGAATGAAAAACTGTTTTTT
TRBJ2-5 TRBV4-2 . . CASSQDWGVEAETQYF TGTGCCAGCAGCCAAGATTGGGGGGTAGAGGCAGAGACCCAGTACTTC
TRBJ1-1 TRBV9 . . CASSVAVGGGTEAFF TGTGCCAGCAGCGTAGCCGTAGGGGGTGGGACTGAAGCTTTCTTT
TRBJ1-1 TRBV18 . few CASSEGVRGTEAFF TGTGCCAGCTCAGAAGGGGTAAGGGGCACTGAAGCTTTCTTT
TRBJ1-4 TRBV5-1 TRBD1 . CASSSGTGNEKLFF TGCGCCAGCAGCTCGGGGACAGGGAATGAAAAACTGTTTTTT
TRBJ2-2 TRBV2 . . CASSLETNTGELFF TGTGCCAGCAGTTTAGAGACGAACACCGGGGAGCTGTTTTTT
TRBJ1-1 TRBV7-2 . . CASSLNPFGDGTEAFF TGTGCCAGCAGCTTAAACCCCTTCGGGGATGGGACTGAAGCTTTCTTT
TRBJ2-7 TRBV10-1 TRBD1 . CARTGTGSYEQYF TGCGCCAGGACCGGGACAGGCTCCTACGAGCAGTACTTC
TRBJ1-2 TRBV19 . . CASSIEGGNYGYTF TGTGCCAGTAGTATAGAGGGGGGGAACTATGGCTACACCTTC
TRBJ1-5 TRBV6-6 . . CASMGQTNQPQHF TGTGCCAGCATGGGGCAGACAAATCAGCCCCAGCATTTT
TRBJ1-4 TRBV30 . . CAWSVVRGTNEKLFF TGTGCCTGGAGTGTAGTCCGAGGTACTAATGAAAAACTGTTTTTT
TRBJ2-3 TRBV2 . . CASREGINYLTDTQYF TGTGCCAGCAGGGAAGGGATCAACTACCTCACAGATACGCAGTATTTT
TRBJ2-7 TRBV18 TRBD2 . CASSPPLAGHYEQYF TGTGCCAGCTCACCACCGCTAGCGGGGCACTATGAGCAGTACTTC
TRBJ1-3 TRBV27 . . CASSTLGGEGSANTIYF TGTGCCAGCAGCACACTAGGAGGGGAGGGTTCTGCAAACACCATATATTTT
TRBJ2-3 TRBV4-3 . . CASSQGRNLLDTQYF TGCGCCAGCAGCCAAGGGAGGAACCTCCTGGATACGCAGTATTTT
TRBJ2-3 TRBV18 . few CASSPSGTRSTDTQYF TGTGCCAGCTCACCAAGTGGGACTCGTAGCACAGATACGCAGTATTTT
TRBJ2-5 TRBV5-6 . . CASSLIGVRETQYF TGTGCCAGCAGCTTAATAGGGGTTAGGGAGACCCAGTACTTC
TRBJ1-3 TRBV6-5 TRBD1 few CASRGQGREGNTIYF TGTGCCAGCAGGGGACAGGGAAGGGAGGGAAACACCATATATTTT
TRBJ1-1 TRBV7-8 . . CASSFPRVPLLNTEAFF TGTGCCAGCAGCTTCCCCCGGGTCCCACTTTTGAACACTGAAGCTTTCTTT
TRBJ2-3 TRBV7-2 . . CASSLREVTLADTQYF TGTGCCAGCAGCCTCAGGGAGGTCACCTTGGCAGATACGCAGTATTTT